This TCR beta chain is drawn from a study of cytomegalovirus exposure and HLA in healthy donors. The roughly 120-subject validation cohort, separate from the approximately 670-subject first cohort, included the donors. As concerns this clone: Its antigen is currently unknown.

Findings and caveats of the study: In the 120 or so validation repertoires, about 95% of cluster scores exceeded 0, per a later analysis. Cytomegalovirus status was reportedly diagnosed by the classifier with high sensitivity and specificity.

The protocol was immunoSEQ multiplex PCR, while the TCRdb copy is restricted to in-frame clones and leaves out a portion. The repertoire holds some 260,000 clones, with 90% as singletons. Germline lookup yields CDR1 SGHNT and CDR2 YENEEA. Trimming removed 5 bases at V and 0 bases at J, with 14 bases between. The CDR3 spans 15 residues. Sequenced sample: PBMCs. The origin of this receptor is a woman in her thirties in good health and CMV-seronegative. The chain uses TRBV11-3 and TRBJ2-7; D possibly corresponds to TRBD2 (7 bases). In DNA form, the CDR3 reads TGTGCCAGCAGCCCGAGGGGGGGGAGCTCCTACGAGCAGTACTTC. It encodes CASSPRGGSSYEQYF.